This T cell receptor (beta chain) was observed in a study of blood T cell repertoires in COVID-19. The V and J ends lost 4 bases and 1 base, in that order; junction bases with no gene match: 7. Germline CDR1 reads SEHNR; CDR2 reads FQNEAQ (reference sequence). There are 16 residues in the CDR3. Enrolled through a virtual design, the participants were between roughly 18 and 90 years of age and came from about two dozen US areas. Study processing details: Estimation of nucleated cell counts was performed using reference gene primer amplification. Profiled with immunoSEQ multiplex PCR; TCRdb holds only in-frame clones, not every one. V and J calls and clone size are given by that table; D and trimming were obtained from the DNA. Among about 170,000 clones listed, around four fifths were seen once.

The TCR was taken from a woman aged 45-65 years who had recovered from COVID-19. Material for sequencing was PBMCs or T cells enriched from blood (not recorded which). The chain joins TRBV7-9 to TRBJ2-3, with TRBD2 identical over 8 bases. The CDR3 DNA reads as TGTGCCAGCAGCTCCCCCCGGCGGGGGGGCACAGATACGCAGTATTTT. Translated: CASSSPRRGGTDTQYF.